A single sample gave rise to the 17 T cell receptor beta chains below, sequenced in a study of OX40 agonist ivuxolimab in advanced cancers. Some clones are missing from TCRdb's copy, which holds only in-frame ones; the method was immunoSEQ multiplex PCR. The sample has roughly 100,000 clones; about 86% are singletons. This material consisted of CD4+ or CD8+ T cells sorted from blood, taken in a trial of the OX40 agonist ivuxolimab. These receptors were collected from an adult with an advanced solid tumor such as melanoma, head and neck, liver or kidney cancer.

The V call is TRBV5-4, the J call TRBJ1-5, with a weak D call TRBD1 (5 bases). V was shortened by 5 bases and J by 5 bases, with 17 bases between the two germline ends. CDR1 and CDR2 from the germline V gene are SGHNT and YYREEE (reference sequence). There are 15 residues in the CDR3. The CDR3 DNA sequence: TGTGCCAGCAGTCCGGGTCCGGGGGTATATCAGCCCCAGCATTTT. Translated, it gives CASSPGPGVYQPQHF.

This chain uses TRBV30 with TRBJ1-4; 9 positions agree with TRBD1. This CDR3 has 13 amino acids. From germline, CDR1 is GTSNPN and CDR2 SVGIG (reference sequence). The ends lost 1 base at V and 7 bases at J; junction bases unmatched: 1. The CDR3 loop is CAWSGDRAEKLFF. CDR3 DNA: TGTGCCTGGAGTGGGGACAGGGCTGAAAAACTGTTTTTT.

The chain combines TRBV27 with TRBJ2-2; 8 bases fit TRBD2. V was clipped by 10 bases and J by 6 bases; unmatched bases: 13. This CDR3 has 15 amino acids. Germline CDR1 reads MNHEY; CDR2 reads SMNVEV (reference sequence). CDR3 bases: TGTGCCACCTTCCCGGGGGGGGGAGCTTCCGGGGAGCTGTTTTTT. Translated: CATFPGGGASGELFF.

The chain couples TRBV7-6 to TRBJ2-3; D may be TRBD2 (5 bases). V was clipped by 2 bases and J by 0 bases, with 9 bases between them. From germline, CDR1 is SGHVS and CDR2 FNYEAQ. This CDR3 is 15 amino acids long. CDR3 DNA: TGTGCCAGCAGCTTATCCCAGCGGAGCACAGATACGCAGTATTTT. Translation: CASSLSQRSTDTQYF.

The chain couples TRBV4-3 to TRBJ2-5, with D uncertain. The germline V and J ends were trimmed by 4 bases and 5 bases, with 14 bases remaining between them. Per the germline V gene, CDR1 is LGHNA and CDR2 is YSLEER. This CDR3 comprises 14 residues. The CDR3 spells CASSPDPSSETQYF. DNA for the CDR3: TGCGCCAGCAGCCCTGACCCATCGTCCGAGACCCAGTACTTC.

The genes are TRBV2 and TRBJ2-4; the D gene is possibly TRBD2 (6 bases). CDR1 and CDR2 (germline): SNHLY, FYNNEI. CDR3 length equals 15 residues. Trimming took 0 bases from V and 7 from J, leaving 13 bases between them. The CDR3, as DNA: TGTGCCAGCAGTGAAGCTGTCGGGACTGGTAACATTCAGTACTTC. Its protein is CASSEAVGTGNIQYF.

The CDR3 DNA reads TGTGCCAGCAGTTACTCCACCGCCCTAACGAACACTGAAGCTTTCTTT. Translation: CASSYSTALTNTEAFF. The genes are TRBV6-5 and TRBJ1-1; D not resolved. Between the trimmed V and J ends, which lost 0 bases and 1 base, there was a span of 12 bases. Germline values: CDR1 MNHEY, CDR2 SVGAGI. The CDR3 length is 16 residues.

The genes are TRBV5-6 and TRBJ1-5; D remains unclear. CDR1 and CDR2 from the germline V gene are SGHDT and YYEEEE. The CDR3 runs to 15 residues. With 2 bases removed from V and 2 bases from J, the gap between germline ends came to 11 bases. CDR3 residues: CASSFYGLRNQPQHF. Written as DNA, the CDR3 is TGTGCCAGCAGCTTTTATGGTTTGCGCAATCAGCCCCAGCATTTT.

This chain connects TRBV14 to TRBJ2-1; D gene unclear. CDR1 is SGHDN, CDR2 FVKESK, per germline. This CDR3 spans 14 amino acids. V shed 2 bases and J shed 2 bases, with 7 bases lying between them. The CDR3 DNA is TGTGCCAGCAGCCAATCGACTCCCTACAATGAGCAGTTCTTC. The encoded protein is CASSQSTPYNEQFF.

This sequence joins TRBV5-1 and TRBJ1-2; 7 nucleotides align to TRBD1. This CDR3 spans 17 amino acids. CDR1 is SGHRS, CDR2 YFSETQ, per germline. Unmatched junction bases numbered 8, after V lost 0 bases and J lost 0 bases. The CDR3 region has the DNA TGCGCCAGCAGCTTGGCATTGAGACAGGGAACTAACTATGGCTACACCTTC. This sequence encodes CASSLALRQGTNYGYTF.

CDR3 amino acids: CASRRKIPQVNTEAFF. The CDR3 DNA follows: TGCGCCAGCCGTAGAAAGATACCTCAGGTGAACACTGAAGCTTTCTTT. The chain employs TRBV23-1 and TRBJ1-1; D is ambiguous. TRBV23-1 is labeled an ORF, and its function is uncertain. Trimming took 8 bases from V and 0 from J, leaving 19 bases between them. CDR3 length equals 16 residues.

V is TRBV6-5 and J is TRBJ1-1; D remains unclear. V was clipped by 0 bases and J by 10 bases, with 12 bases between them. The germline gives CDR1 MNHEY, CDR2 SVGAGI. The CDR3 sequence is 13 residues long. The DNA for the CDR3 is TGTGCCAGCAGTTACTCGCTTGGGCCAGGAGCTTTCTTT. Encoded protein: CASSYSLGPGAFF.

The CDR3, as DNA: TGTGCCAGCAGCCTGAGACTAGCGGGGGGTCCTTACGAGCAGTACTTC. The encoded protein is CASSLRLAGGPYEQYF. The chain links TRBV7-2 to TRBJ2-7, with TRBD2 matching over 13 bases. This CDR3 comprises 16 residues. V lost 5 bases, J lost 4 bases, and 8 bases stayed unmatched. Germline CDR1 and CDR2: SGHTA and FQGNSA.

The chain employs TRBV7-9 and TRBJ2-3; perhaps TRBD2 as D (5 bases). There are 14 residues in the CDR3. V gave up 2 bases and J gave up 0 bases, with 6 bases separating them. CDR1 SEHNR and CDR2 FQNEAQ come from the germline V gene (reference sequence). CDR3 protein: CASSLPGSTDTQYF. In DNA, the CDR3 is TGTGCCAGCAGCTTACCGGGGAGCACAGATACGCAGTATTTT.

The genes are TRBV29-1 and TRBJ2-5, with no clear D. Deletions cut 5 bases from V and 1 base from J, with 20 bases between. Germline V lookup: CDR1 SQVTM, CDR2 ANQGSEA. This CDR3 comprises 16 residues. CDR3 sequence: CSVTPQNAAVQETQYF. The CDR3 region has the DNA TGCAGCGTTACTCCCCAGAACGCGGCAGTCCAAGAGACCCAGTACTTC.

This clone showed up just once. The chain is built from TRBV6-6 and TRBJ1-1; 7 bases match TRBD1. The CDR3 is made up of 15 amino acids. With 2 bases clipped from V and 7 bases from J, the junction kept 10 bases outside the gene matches. CDR1 MNHNY and CDR2 SVGAGI come from the germline V gene (reference sequence). The CDR3 loop is CASSYGRQGNGEAFF. The CDR3 nucleotides read TGTGCCAGCAGTTACGGTAGACAGGGTAACGGTGAAGCTTTCTTT.

The chain combines TRBV27 with TRBJ2-1; no clear D gene. V lost 5 bases and J 5 bases, leaving 4 bases between the germline ends. CDR3 size: 11 residues. Germline V CDR1 and CDR2: MNHEY, SMNVEV (reference sequence). CDR3 sequence reads: CASSTNNEQFF. The CDR3 DNA reads as TGTGCCAGCAGTACCAACAATGAGCAGTTCTTC.